These 10 T cell receptor beta chains originate from one sample sequenced in a study of CD8 T cells in ankylosing spondylitis. TCRdb re-called the 5' RACE reads through MiXCR, storing one row per CDR3 protein. The data hold a few hundred thousand distinct CDR3 sequences, with around 20% observed a single time. Sequenced sample: blood, either unsorted or a sorted T cell fraction (not recorded which). Receptor source: a female donor with ankylosing spondylitis or in good health (not recorded which).

In this sample, this clonotype turned up many times. This may come from a read error, since a much larger clone is one base off. The V and J genes are TRBV6-5 and TRBJ1-1, with D hard to call. CDR3 length: 13 amino acids. The V gene lost 0 bases and the J gene lost 0 bases, with 2 bases spanning the gap. Germline loops: CDR1 MNHEY, CDR2 SVGAGI. The CDR3 coding sequence is TGTGCCAGCAGTTACTCGGTGAACACTGAAGCTTTCTTT. Translating it yields CASSYSVNTEAFF.

This sequence joins TRBV3-1 and TRBJ2-2, with TRBD1 matching over 9 bases. The trim removed 4 bases at V and 7 bases at J, leaving 4 bases unmatched. Germline CDR1 reads LGHDT; CDR2 reads YNNKEL (reference sequence). This CDR3 spans 14 amino acids. DNA for the CDR3: TGTGCCAGCAGCCCACAGGGGGCCAGCGGGGAGCTGTTTTTT. It is translated as CASSPQGASGELFF.

The genes are TRBV7-9 and TRBJ2-7; 9 bases line up with TRBD1. This CDR3 is 14 amino acids long. Germline V gene lookup returns CDR1 SEHNR and CDR2 FQNEAQ (reference sequence). The J segment lost 5 bases and the V segment lost 5 bases, leaving 7 bases of the junction unmatched. In DNA form, the CDR3 reads TGTGCCAGCAGCCCCGGGACAGGGCTCCACGAGCAGTACTTC. Residues: CASSPGTGLHEQYF.

This clonotype has a handful of counts. As DNA, the CDR3 is TGCGCCAGCAGCCAAGAAGTGCGAGCGGGAGTCGGAAATGAGCAGTTCTTC. Amino acid sequence: CASSQEVRAGVGNEQFF. V and J are TRBV4-3 and TRBJ2-1; TRBD2 agrees at 8 bases. This CDR3 spans 17 amino acids. CDR1 is LGHNA and CDR2 is YSLEER in the germline V gene. The V and J ends lost 0 bases and 7 bases, in that order; junction bases with no gene match: 11.

This clonotype has a handful of counts. J is TRBJ1-1 and V is TRBV7-9; no reliable D call. V was trimmed by 3 bases and J by 1 base, leaving 6 bases between them. This CDR3 spans 13 amino acids. Looked up from germline, CDR1 is SEHNR and CDR2 is FQNEAQ (reference sequence). The CDR3 DNA follows: TGTGCCAGCAGCTTTGACTGGAACACTGAAGCTTTCTTT. Amino acids: CASSFDWNTEAFF.

This clonotype was found a few times. The chain has TRBV19 and TRBJ2-1, with D possibly TRBD2 on 6 matching bases. The CDR3 runs 15 residues. V was cut by 5 bases and J by 4 bases, with 15 bases left in between. Germline values: CDR1 LNHDA, CDR2 SQIVND (reference sequence). The DNA for the CDR3 is TGTGCCAGTAGTCTAACCGAGCGGGCATACAATGAGCAGTTCTTC. Amino acid sequence: CASSLTERAYNEQFF.

The CDR3 sequence: CASSLNPLNPSLETQYF. For the CDR3, the DNA is TGTGCCAGCAGCTTAAACCCCCTGAATCCCTCCTTAGAGACCCAGTACTTC. The chain has TRBV13 and TRBJ2-5; D is ambiguous. Germline CDR1 reads PRHDT; CDR2 reads FYEKMQ (reference sequence). The V and J ends lost 2 bases and 4 bases respectively, with 20 bases between them. The CDR3 totals 17 residues. The full variable domain, with the rest looked up from reference TRBV13 and TRBJ2-5, is AAGVIQSPRHLIKEKRETATLKCYPIPRHDTVYWYQQGPGQDPQFLISFYEKMQSDKGSIPDRFSAQQFSDYHSELNMSSLELGDSALYFCASSLNPLNPSLETQYFGPGTRLLVL.

The sample holds many counts of this clonotype. The chain links TRBV25-1 to TRBJ2-7; 11 bases are shared with TRBD1. Trimming cost V 4 bases and J 4 bases; bases outside gene matches: 3. Germline CDR1 is MGHDK and CDR2 is SYGVNS. The CDR3 loop spans 14 amino acids. The CDR3 sequence is CASSGGTGGYEQYF. The CDR3 DNA is TGTGCCAGCAGTGGGGGGACAGGGGGGTACGAGCAGTACTTC.

The chain uses TRBV7-2 and TRBJ1-1, with a possible D match to TRBD1 (6 bases). V was clipped by 4 bases and J by 1 base, with 13 bases between them. This CDR3 region has 15 residues. The germline V gene has CDR1 SGHTA and CDR2 FQGNSA. DNA of the CDR3: TGTGCCAGCAGCTCGAGCCCGACAGGGAACACTGAAGCTTTCTTT. Translation gives CASSSSPTGNTEAFF.

In this sample, this clonotype turned up a few times. This chain uses TRBV20-1 with TRBJ2-1; TRBD2 matches 9 bases. V lost 1 base, J lost 7 bases, and 11 bases stayed unmatched. Germline CDR1 DFQATT, CDR2 SNEGSKA (reference sequence). This CDR3 contains 16 residues. The CDR3 spells CSARGELAGQQNEQFF. In nucleotides, the CDR3 is TGCAGTGCTAGAGGAGAACTAGCGGGTCAGCAAAATGAGCAGTTCTTC.